This is a list of T cell receptor beta chains from one sample in a study of cytomegalovirus exposure and HLA in healthy donors. Data came from immunoSEQ multiplex PCR; TCRdb stores just in-frame clones and leaves some out. The table has 110,000 to 150,000 clones, around four fifths seen once. Sequenced input: PBMCs. These receptors were collected from a boy between 2 and 10 years old in good health and CMV-seronegative. Each CDR3 is given with its conserved first and last residue. A D gene is named only where the DNA matches it firmly. Size is stated for part of the rows, as once, few or many counts, or as a class when the clone is expanded.

D	size	V	J	DNA	CDR3
TRBD1	once	TRBV15	TRBJ2-7	TGTGCCACCAGCCGGACCGTAACGGGACAGTACGAGCAGTACTTC	CATSRTVTGQYEQYF
NA	NA	TRBV9	TRBJ1-1	TGTGCCAGCGGGTTGGGAGGGGGCACTGAAGCTTTCTTT	CASGLGGGTEAFF
NA	NA	TRBV10-3	TRBJ1-2	TGTGCCATCAGTGAGGTCGGGGGCTACACCTTC	CAISEVGGYTF
TRBD2	NA	TRBV2	TRBJ2-5	TGTGCCAGCCCGGGGGGGTGGAGCGGCCAAGAGACCCAGTACTTC	CASPGGWSGQETQYF
NA	few	TRBV15	TRBJ2-1	TGTGCCACCAGCAGAGATACGGGGGATTACAATGAGCAGTTCTTC	CATSRDTGDYNEQFF
TRBD1	NA	TRBV5-4	TRBJ1-3	TGTGCCAGCAGCCCCGAGGGGGCCGGAGGAAACACCATATATTTT	CASSPEGAGGNTIYF
TRBD1	once	TRBV19	TRBJ1-2	TGTGCCAGTATGGGACAGGGGGCAGCCTATGGCTACACCTTC	CASMGQGAAYGYTF
TRBD1	NA	TRBV9	TRBJ1-1	TGTGCCAGCAGCGTAGGCAACAGGGGGCGGAACACTGAAGCTTTCTTT	CASSVGNRGRNTEAFF
TRBD2	NA	TRBV18	TRBJ2-3	TGTGCCAGCTCACCACCGGGCAATAGCGGGAAGACAGATACGCAGTATTTT	CASSPPGNSGKTDTQYF
TRBD2	NA	TRBV5-5	TRBJ2-1	TGTGCCAGCAGCAAACCTCAAGCGGGGGCTTACAATGAGCAGTTCTTC	CASSKPQAGAYNEQFF
TRBD2	NA	TRBV7-8	TRBJ2-3	TGTGCCAGCAGCCACGGGAGGGTGGCAGATACGCAGTATTTT	CASSHGRVADTQYF
NA	NA	TRBV7-9	TRBJ2-5	TGTGCCAGCAGCTTAGCGGGCAGGGAAGAGACCCAGTACTTC	CASSLAGREETQYF
TRBD2	NA	TRBV11-2	TRBJ2-5	TGTGCCAGCAGCCTAGGACTAGCGGGAGGCTGGGAGACCCAGTACTTC	CASSLGLAGGWETQYF
NA	few	TRBV6-5	TRBJ1-3	TGTGCCAGCAGTTACCAACCGGGACTTGGAAACACCATATATTTT	CASSYQPGLGNTIYF
NA	NA	TRBV5-1	TRBJ2-6	TGCGCCAGCAGCTACGGGGTCAATGGGGCCAACGTCCTGACTTTC	CASSYGVNGANVLTF
TRBD2	NA	TRBV5-1	TRBJ2-7	TGCGCCAGCAGCTTGGCTACTAGCGGGAAAGAAGTAGGTTACGAGCAGTACTTC	CASSLATSGKEVGYEQYF
NA	NA	TRBV5-4	TRBJ1-1	TGTGCCAGCAGCTTGGATTTTGGGGGCGGCACTGAAGCTTTCTTT	CASSLDFGGGTEAFF
NA	NA	TRBV6-6	TRBJ2-1	TGTGCCAGCAGTTACGCGATATACAATGAGCAGTTCTTC	CASSYAIYNEQFF
NA	NA	TRBV4-3	TRBJ1-1	TGCGCCAGCAGCCAAGATTACCCGGACAGCTTGAACACTGAAGCTTTCTTT	CASSQDYPDSLNTEAFF
TRBD1	few	TRBV7-2	TRBJ1-4	TGTGCCAGCAGCTTAGGGGACAGGCGCACCCCTAATGAAAAACTGTTTTTT	CASSLGDRRTPNEKLFF
NA	once	TRBV4-2	TRBJ1-1	TGTGCCAGCAGCCAAGTTGTTTCGCCTAGGAACACTGAAGCTTTCTTT	CASSQVVSPRNTEAFF
NA	NA	TRBV6-5	TRBJ2-7	TGTGCCAGCAGTAAAGGGGGTGCCTCCCACGAGCAGTACTTC	CASSKGGASHEQYF
TRBD1	NA	TRBV13	TRBJ2-7	TGTGCCAGCAGCTTCTTACCCCGGGACAGGGGGCACTACGAGCAGTACTTC	CASSFLPRDRGHYEQYF
NA	NA	TRBV18	TRBJ1-1	TGTGCCAGCTCAATCAAGGCGGAAGTGAACACTGAAGCTTTCTTT	CASSIKAEVNTEAFF
NA	NA	TRBV5-1	TRBJ1-4	TGCGCCGGCAGAAATCGGGAGGGTGCAACTAATGAAAAACTGTTTTTT	CAGRNREGATNEKLFF
NA	NA	TRBV7-9	TRBJ2-3	TGTGCCAGCCGGGTGGGGAGGGATACGCAGTATTTT	CASRVGRDTQYF
NA	once	TRBV11-3	TRBJ2-7	TGTGCCAGCAGCTTTCAGGGCCTCCGGCAGTACTTC	CASSFQGLRQYF
TRBD2	NA	TRBV5-1	TRBJ2-7	TGCGCCAGCAGCTTGGAGTCTCTAGCGGGAGTACCCTACGAGCAGTACTTC	CASSLESLAGVPYEQYF
TRBD2	NA	TRBV11-2	TRBJ2-1	TGTGCCAGCAGTTTAACGGGAGGGGATTACAATGAGCAGTTCTTC	CASSLTGGDYNEQFF
NA	NA	TRBV6-5	TRBJ2-2	TGTGCCAGCAGTGGACTGGAGGACACCGGGGAGCTGTTTTTT	CASSGLEDTGELFF
NA	NA	TRBV7-9	TRBJ2-3	TGTGCCAGCAGCTTATTGGGCGGGACAGATACGCAGTATTTT	CASSLLGGTDTQYF
NA	NA	TRBV7-3	TRBJ1-2	TGTGCCAGCAGCCCCCTTGGGCTTTATGGCTACACCTTC	CASSPLGLYGYTF
NA	NA	TRBV7-3	TRBJ1-1	TGTGCCAGCAGCTTAGCAGGGTTTAGGAGCACTGAAGCTTTCTTT	CASSLAGFRSTEAFF
NA	few	TRBV18	TRBJ2-3	TGTGCCAGCTCACCCCTCCCCCTCTCGCAGAGGACAGATACGCAGTATTTT	CASSPLPLSQRTDTQYF
TRBD1	NA	TRBV7-9	TRBJ1-1	TGTGCCAGCAGCGCCCAGGGGGCAGAAGCTTTCTTT	CASSAQGAEAFF
NA	NA	TRBV27	TRBJ1-2	TGTGCCAGCAGTGGACCACAGGTAAAAGGCTACACCTTC	CASSGPQVKGYTF
NA	NA	TRBV28	TRBJ1-3	TGTGCCAGCATTGGGGCCTTAGTCCCGCCTGGAAACACCATATATTTT	CASIGALVPPGNTIYF
TRBD1	NA	TRBV6-1	TRBJ1-1	TGTGCCAGCAGCCGGGACAGGGTGAGTGAAGCTTTCTTT	CASSRDRVSEAFF
NA	few	TRBV19	TRBJ2-7	TGTGCCAGTAGTCTTCGACCGGCACGGGGGGAGCAGTACTTC	CASSLRPARGEQYF
TRBD1	NA	TRBV6-1	TRBJ1-5	TGTGCCAGCAGAGCGATAGGACAGGATCAGCCCCAGCATTTT	CASRAIGQDQPQHF
TRBD1	NA	TRBV6-6	TRBJ1-2	TGTGCCAGCACCTTAACAGGGGATGGATATTATGGCTACACCTTC	CASTLTGDGYYGYTF
NA	NA	TRBV4-3	TRBJ1-1	TGCGCCAGCAGCCAAGATAGGGGTCTGGATATTGAAGCTTTCTTT	CASSQDRGLDIEAFF
TRBD2	once	TRBV7-9	TRBJ2-3	TGTGCCAGCAGCGACTCTCCGGGACTAGCGGGAGATACGCAGTATTTT	CASSDSPGLAGDTQYF
NA	NA	TRBV4-3	TRBJ2-7	TGCGCCAGCAGCCCCAGACTAGGGGCCCCCTCCTACGAGCAGTACTTC	CASSPRLGAPSYEQYF
NA	NA	TRBV6-1	TRBJ1-1	TGTGCCAGCAGTAAGGCAGGGGCATCTTTCTTT	CASSKAGASFF
NA	NA	TRBV15	TRBJ2-3	TGTGCCACCAGCAGAGAAAACAATACGCAGTATTTT	CATSRENNTQYF
TRBD2	NA	TRBV5-4	TRBJ2-5	TGTGCCAGCAGCTTGGATAGCGGGGAGACCCAGTACTTC	CASSLDSGETQYF
TRBD1	few	TRBV5-1	TRBJ1-3	TGCGCCAGCAGCCTACCGGGACAGGGGGCCTTTGGAAACACCATATATTTT	CASSLPGQGAFGNTIYF
NA	NA	TRBV11-3	TRBJ2-5	TGTGCCAGCAGCCCGCGAGTCAGGGATTGGGTCCAAGAGACCCAGTACTTC	CASSPRVRDWVQETQYF
NA	NA	TRBV7-3	TRBJ1-5	TGTGCCAGCAGTTCTCTCCCCGGTCAGCCCCAGCATTTT	CASSSLPGQPQHF
TRBD1	NA	TRBV18	TRBJ2-7	TGTGCCAGCTCACCGCCGGGACAGGGATTCTACGAGCAGTACTTC	CASSPPGQGFYEQYF
NA	NA	TRBV7-9	TRBJ2-3	TGTGCCAGCAGCTTAGGTTGGGACAAAGCAGATACGCAGTATTTT	CASSLGWDKADTQYF
TRBD1	NA	TRBV7-2	TRBJ1-2	TGTGCCAGCAGCTTGACAGGGTATGGCTACACCTTC	CASSLTGYGYTF
NA	NA	TRBV11-2	TRBJ2-7	TGTGCCAGCAGCCCCTATAAACCACCCTACGAGCAGTACTTC	CASSPYKPPYEQYF
NA	NA	TRBV10-3	TRBJ1-5	TGTGCCATGATTATACATGGCTTGGAGGGTCGCAATCAGCCCCAGCATTTT	CAMIIHGLEGRNQPQHF
TRBD2	once	TRBV5-1	TRBJ2-1	TGCGCCAGCAGCTTGGTCCCACTAGCGGGGGGGGATGAGCAGTTCTTC	CASSLVPLAGGDEQFF